The rows below give T cell receptor beta chains drawn from one sample of a study of OX40 agonist ivuxolimab in advanced cancers. TCRdb keeps only in-frame clones here, not all; method: immunoSEQ multiplex PCR. The sample lists 70,000 or so clones, around 90% occurring once. The source material was CD4+ or CD8+ T cells sorted from blood, sampled in a trial of the OX40 agonist ivuxolimab. Receptor source: an adult with an advanced solid tumor such as melanoma, head and neck, liver or kidney cancer. Each CDR3 is given without its conserved first and last residue.

j_call v_call cdr3_length cdr3_aa
TRBJ1-5 TRBV5-1 13 ASSLGGGSNQPQH
TRBJ1-1 TRBV6-1 11 ALNVGGVTEAF
TRBJ1-3 TRBV4-2 12 ASSPTVEVNTIY
TRBJ2-1 TRBV5-1 14 ASSLHNRGSYNEQF
TRBJ2-2 TRBV5-1 13 ASSRGLAGTGELF
TRBJ1-5 TRBV4-1 13 ASSQDRGSNQPQH
TRBJ1-5 TRBV7-9 12 ASRFGSGDQPQH
TRBJ2-7 TRBV6-5 11 ASSATKSYEQY
TRBJ1-4 TRBV6-6 11 ASRTDSLEKLF
TRBJ2-3 TRBV10-2 15 ASSEWGGTRTTDTQY
TRBJ2-4 TRBV28 16 ASSAGLAGSLAKNIQY
TRBJ1-1 TRBV9 12 ASSPRHGSTEAF
TRBJ2-2 TRBV6-1 11 ASTVAGAGVVF
TRBJ2-7 TRBV5-6 12 ASSPTSGSGEQY
TRBJ2-3 TRBV11-3 12 ASSKGLLEDTQY
TRBJ2-5 TRBV6-5 9 ASSSGETQY
TRBJ1-6 TRBV7-2 12 ASSWGVTNSPLH
TRBJ2-3 TRBV18 11 ASSPPLLDTQY
TRBJ2-1 TRBV7-3 11 ASSLGQSNEQF
TRBJ1-1 TRBV19 14 ASKKETGRLNTEAF
TRBJ2-7 TRBV6-1 8 ASSYYEQY
TRBJ2-7 TRBV5-6 12 ASSSQLGFDEQY
TRBJ2-6 TRBV7-8 16 ASSLRQGASSGANVLT
TRBJ1-5 TRBV19 11 ASVGRVDQPQH
TRBJ2-5 TRBV20-1 8 SATLETQY
TRBJ2-1 TRBV7-2 14 ASSLAGVTAYNEQF
TRBJ1-2 TRBV28 14 ASNTYLRDRGYGYT
TRBJ2-7 TRBV30 13 AWTKGDTTRREQY
TRBJ1-4 TRBV27 12 ASSDGTDNEKLF
TRBJ2-7 TRBV2 12 ASSFPGQHYEQY
TRBJ1-2 TRBV6-6 13 ASRETGTNNYGYT
TRBJ1-2 TRBV18 11 ASSLDRVYGYT
TRBJ2-5 TRBV5-1 14 ASSLIIGSEGETQY
TRBJ2-7 TRBV11-3 12 ASSNSGRAYEQY
TRBJ2-7 TRBV5-5 12 ASTETTAIWEQY